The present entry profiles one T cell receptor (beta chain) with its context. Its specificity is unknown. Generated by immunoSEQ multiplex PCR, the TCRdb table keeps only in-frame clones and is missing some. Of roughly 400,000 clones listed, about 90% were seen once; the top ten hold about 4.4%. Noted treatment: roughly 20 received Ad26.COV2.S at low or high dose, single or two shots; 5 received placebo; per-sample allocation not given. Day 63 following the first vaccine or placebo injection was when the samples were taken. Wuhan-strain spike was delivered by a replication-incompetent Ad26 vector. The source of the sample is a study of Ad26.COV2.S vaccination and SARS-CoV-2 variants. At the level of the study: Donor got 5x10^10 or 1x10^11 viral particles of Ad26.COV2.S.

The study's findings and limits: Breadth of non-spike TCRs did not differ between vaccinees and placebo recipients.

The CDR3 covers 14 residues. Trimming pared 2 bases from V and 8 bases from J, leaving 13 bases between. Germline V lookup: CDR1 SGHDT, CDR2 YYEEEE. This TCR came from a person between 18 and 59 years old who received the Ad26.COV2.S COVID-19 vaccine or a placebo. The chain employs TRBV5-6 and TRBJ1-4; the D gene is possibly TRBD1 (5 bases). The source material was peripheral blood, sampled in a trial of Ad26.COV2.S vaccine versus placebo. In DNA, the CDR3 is TGTGCCAGCAGCTTCGGACCCGGGGGGGAAAAACTGTTTTTT. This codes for CASSFGPGGEKLFF.